Each of the 15 T cell receptor beta chains below was sequenced from the same sample in a study of Tregs in tolerant kidney transplant recipients. The nonmyeloablative bone marrow transplants came from related graft donors, with transient mixed chimerism. Libraries were prepared by immunoSEQ multiplex PCR; TCRdb keeps only in-frame clonotypes and omits some of them. Counted here are fewer than 95,000 clones, over 85% occurring once; the ten biggest clones make up about 1.5%. This specimen was CD4+ T cells from blood (PBMCs), taken 12 months after the transplant. The origin of the receptors is a human patient who received a combined kidney and bone marrow transplant. Some T cells could come from the graft donor.

The V gene is TRBV5-4, the J gene TRBJ2-5, with D unresolved. The CDR3 totals 14 residues. Germline lookup yields CDR1 SGHNT and CDR2 YYREEE (reference sequence). The V and J ends lost 3 bases and 2 bases respectively, with 11 bases between them. CDR3 in DNA: TGTGCCAGCAGCTATAGTAGGAGACAAGAGACCCAGTACTTC. Amino acids: CASSYSRRQETQYF.

The chain combines TRBV7-3 with TRBJ2-1; D might be TRBD1 (6 bases). The CDR3 runs 16 residues. Trimming cost V 2 bases and J 0 bases, with 11 bases left between them. The germline V gene has CDR1 SGHTA and CDR2 FQGTGA. CDR3 coding DNA: TGTGCCAGCAGCTTAGGGGGCGTCAGCTCCTACAATGAGCAGTTCTTC. It specifies CASSLGGVSSYNEQFF.

In its sample, this clone was seen a few times. J is TRBJ1-5 and V is TRBV9; the match to TRBD1 covers 10 bases. V gave up 2 bases and J gave up 5 bases; unmatched junction bases: 1. The germline gives CDR1 SGDLS, CDR2 YYNGEE. The CDR3 has 14 amino acids. CDR3 bases: TGTGCCAGCAGCGTCGGGACAGGGGATCAGCCCCAGCATTTT. Its translation: CASSVGTGDQPQHF.

This chain uses TRBV5-1 with TRBJ2-3; 7 bases fit TRBD1. The CDR3 totals 17 residues. J gave up 3 bases and V 0 bases, and 10 bases lay outside the gene matches. Per germline, CDR1 SGHRS and CDR2 YFSETQ. CDR3 sequence (DNA): TGCGCCAGCAGCTTGGTTCTCACAGGGGAAAGAACAGATACGCAGTATTTT. Translated: CASSLVLTGERTDTQYF.

The rearrangement joins TRBV7-2 to TRBJ1-2; D possibly corresponds to TRBD1 (5 bases). This CDR3 is built from 14 residues. Germline V gene lookup returns CDR1 SGHTA and CDR2 FQGNSA. The V gene lost 5 bases and the J gene lost 8 bases, with 18 bases spanning the gap. The CDR3 spells CASSLEGTRRGYTF. CDR3 in DNA: TGTGCCAGCAGCCTGGAGGGGACCAGGAGAGGCTACACCTTC.

V is TRBV18 and J is TRBJ2-7; 8 nucleotides match TRBD1. The CDR3 is made up of 14 amino acids. Germline CDR1 is KGHSH and CDR2 is LQKENI. J lost 3 bases, V lost 3 bases, and 4 bases had no gene match. The CDR3 coding sequence is TGTGCCAGCTCACCGGACAGGGATGACTACGAGCAGTACTTC. This sequence encodes CASSPDRDDYEQYF.

The J gene is TRBJ1-4, the V gene TRBV19, with 9 bases aligning to TRBD1. With V trimmed by 6 bases and J by 5 bases, 7 bases remained unmatched. From germline, CDR1 is LNHDA and CDR2 SQIVND (reference sequence). The CDR3 covers 15 residues. In nucleotides, the CDR3 is TGTGCCAGTAGCCGCGGGACAGGGAAAAATGAAAAACTGTTTTTT. Translating gives CASSRGTGKNEKLFF.

The chain joins TRBV5-1 to TRBJ2-7; tentatively, D is TRBD2 (6 bases). This CDR3 contains 14 residues. The germline CDR1 and CDR2 sequences are SGHRS and YFSETQ. V was cut by 0 bases and J by 9 bases, with 16 bases left in between. The CDR3: CASSLGRDPMRQYF. CDR3 DNA: TGCGCCAGCAGCTTGGGGCGGGATCCCATGCGGCAGTACTTC.

J is TRBJ2-5 and V is TRBV11-3, with 8 bases matching TRBD2. Germline CDR1 SGHNT, CDR2 YENEEA. This CDR3 region has 15 residues. V lost 5 bases and J lost 1; bases outside the gene matches: 6. CDR3: CASSPGGEAQETQYF. CDR3 sequence (DNA): TGTGCCAGCAGCCCGGGGGGGGAGGCCCAAGAGACCCAGTACTTC.

The gene calls are TRBV18 and TRBJ1-1; D not resolved. CDR3 length: 15 residues. V was cut by 4 bases and J by 2 bases, with 14 bases left in between. Germline CDR1 and CDR2: KGHSH and LQKENI. As DNA, the CDR3 is TGTGCCAGCTCACGGGTGACGGCGGAAAACACTGAAGCTTTCTTT. It encodes CASSRVTAENTEAFF. The variable domain in full, with the rest retrieved from reference TRBV18 and TRBJ1-1, is NAGVMQNPRHLVRRRGQEARLRCSPMKGHSHVYWYRQLPEEGLKFMVYLQKENIIDESGMPKERFSAEFPKEGPSILRIQQVVRGDSAAYFCASSRVTAENTEAFFGQGTRLTVV.

About this clone: Mismatch with germline at one junction end may stem from a read error. The chain uses TRBV5-4 and TRBJ2-7, with D perhaps TRBD2 (5 bases). The germline V gene encodes CDR1 SGHNT and CDR2 YYREEE (reference sequence). The length of the CDR3 is 12 residues. CDR3 coding DNA: TGTGCCAGCAGTTTGGACTTGAACGAGCAGTACTTC. It yields the protein CASSLDLNEQYF.

CDR3 region: CASSPSQGLGQPQHF. In DNA form, the CDR3 reads TGTGCCAGCAGCCCCTCGCAGGGGTTGGGACAGCCCCAGCATTTT. V gene TRBV27 combines with J gene TRBJ1-5; possibly TRBD1 for D (6 bases). The ends were cut back, 6 bases at V and 7 bases at J, with 19 bases in the middle. CDR1 and CDR2 from the germline V gene are MNHEY and SMNVEV (reference sequence). This CDR3 region has 15 residues.

This rearrangement joins TRBV7-3 to TRBJ1-3, with D unresolved. The CDR3 has 14 residues. Germline V gives CDR1 SGHTA, CDR2 FQGTGA. The ends were cut back, 2 bases at V and 0 bases at J, with 5 bases in the middle. In DNA, the CDR3 is TGTGCCAGCAGCTTAGAGTCCTCTGGAAACACCATATATTTT. Translated: CASSLESSGNTIYF.

V is TRBV2 and J is TRBJ2-4; possible D gene TRBD1, 6 bases. V was clipped by 9 bases and J by 0 bases, with 15 bases between them. Germline V gene data show CDR1 as SNHLY and CDR2 as FYNNEI. The CDR3 is 15 amino acids. The CDR3 DNA reads as TGTGCCAGGGGACACCTCGAATCAGCCAAAAACATTCAGTACTTC. Its translation is CARGHLESAKNIQYF.

The chain uses TRBV4-3 and TRBJ1-5, with unresolved D. The CDR3 consists of 13 residues. From germline, CDR1 is LGHNA and CDR2 YSLEER. The V gene lost 0 bases and the J gene lost 6 bases, with 6 bases spanning the gap. The CDR3 region is CASSQDGAQPQHF. CDR3 nucleotide sequence: TGCGCCAGCAGCCAAGATGGAGCTCAGCCCCAGCATTTT.